This T cell receptor (beta chain) emerged from a study of shared T cell receptors in the human thymus. Using immunoSEQ multiplex PCR, the repertoire was profiled, and TCRdb retains in-frame clones only, with some absent. The sample contains almost 550,000 clones, more than 75% of which appear only once. CDR1 is LNHNV, CDR2 YYDKDF, per germline (reference sequence). The V gene end was trimmed by 3 bases and the J gene end by 4 bases; junction bases not matched to a gene: 3. CDR3 length equals 13 residues. The sample also formed part of further work on human thymus T cells.

The TCR comes from a boy under two years old with a congenital heart defect. The source material was thymocytes. V gene TRBV15 combines with J gene TRBJ2-7; 7 positions match TRBD1. The CDR3: CATSRTQGYEQYF. The CDR3 nucleotides read TGTGCCACCAGCAGGACACAGGGGTACGAGCAGTACTTC. The full variable domain, in which reference TRBV15 and TRBJ2-7 provide the parts outside the CDR3, is DAMVIQNPRYQVTQFGKPVTLSCSQTLNHNVMYWYQQKSSQAPKLLFHYYDKDFNNEADTPDNFQSRRPNTSFCFLDIRSPGLGDTAMYLCATSRTQGYEQYFGPGTRLTVT.